This TCR beta chain was observed in a study of T cell clonality in common variable immunodeficiency. Study observations and caveats: Links between repertoire features and CVID complications were heterogeneity-limited.

Assay used: immunoSEQ multiplex PCR; TCRdb lists only in-frame clones, some missing. The data show under 40,000 clones, none appearing only once, with roughly 3% held by the ten largest. This clone was seen ten or more times. Its antigen is still unknown. The read is 3 residues too short to cover the CDR3 end, so that end is filled in from the germline J gene. V lost 3 bases and J lost 0, with 10 bases in between. The CDR3 runs to 16 residues. Germline V gives CDR1 SGHNT, CDR2 YYREEE (reference sequence). This receptor was identified in a person between 18 and 75 years old in good health. The specimen sequenced was peripheral blood mononuclear cells. The gene calls are TRBV5-4 and TRBJ2-6; D remains unclear. CDR3 DNA (partial): TGTGCCAGCAGCTCCTATTACTTCTCTGGGGCCAACGTC. Translating it yields CASSSYYFSGANV. Given in full, the CDR3 is CASSSYYFSGANVLTF.